Following are 3 T cell receptor beta chains from one sample sequenced in a study of T cell responses to AZD1222 COVID-19 vaccine. Libraries were prepared by immunoSEQ multiplex PCR; TCRdb keeps only in-frame clonotypes and omits some of them. The data show some 130,000 clones, 85% to 95% seen once. Sequenced here: peripheral blood, sampled 28 days after the second AZD1222 dose. The receptors were gathered from an adult who received the AZD1222 COVID-19 vaccine.

The chain employs TRBV6-5 and TRBJ1-1; D remains unclear. The CDR3 contains 11 residues. V was clipped by 11 bases and J by 3 bases, with 10 bases between them. Looked up from germline, CDR1 is MNHEY and CDR2 is SVGAGI. The chain's CDR3 is CASLGYTEAFF. The DNA for the CDR3 is TGTGCCTCGCTAGGGTACACTGAAGCTTTCTTT.

V is TRBV6-5 and J is TRBJ1-6; D gene uncertain. V was shortened by 8 bases and J by 0 bases, with 5 bases between the two germline ends. The CDR3 contains 13 residues. CDR1 MNHEY and CDR2 SVGAGI come from the germline V gene. The chain's CDR3 is CASGSSYNSPLHF. The CDR3 DNA follows: TGTGCCAGCGGCAGCTCCTATAATTCACCCCTCCACTTT.

This chain links TRBV7-2 with TRBJ1-2, with D possibly being TRBD1 (6 bases). V dropped 1 base and J dropped 6 bases, with 15 bases sitting between them. Germline V gene lookup returns CDR1 SGHTA and CDR2 FQGNSA. This CDR3 is built from 15 residues. The CDR3 spells CASSLVAGEDNGYTF. The CDR3 DNA reads as TGTGCCAGCAGCTTAGTGGCAGGGGAGGATAATGGCTACACCTTC.